This T cell receptor beta chain derives from a study of T cell responses to AZD1222 COVID-19 vaccine (dated by TCRdb to about 2021). In terms of the full investigation: AZD1222 recipients whose second dose came at about 4 weeks and those whose second dose came at about 12 weeks were combined into one group, since spike-specific TCR depth and breadth did not differ between the two schedules. A total of under 250 trial participants underwent TCR sequencing, of whom nearly 210 had received two doses of AZD1222 and about 25 had received two doses of the MenACWY control vaccine. Enrollment into the trials was organized by age into subgroups of 18-55, 56-69 and 70-plus years, and those subgroups contained roughly 150, 30 and 60 TCR-sequenced participants, respectively. Study-wide findings and limitations: In the small 56-69-year group, the increase in depth fell short of significance, most likely because of low power. Conclusions about previously exposed vaccinees are limited because only 6 or 7 AZD1222 recipients were SARS-CoV-2 seropositive at baseline. Reportedly, close to half of the unique spike-specific TCRs recognized epitopes lying outside the regions that are mutated in the B.1.351 and B.1.1.7 variants. The whole spike protein was spanned by vaccine-associated CD4 TCRs, and dominant responses were seen in regions 160-218 and 743-854. Most participants were white British and females outnumbered males, and the authors suggested that clonal diversity may have been underestimated. A significant rise in spike-specific TCR breadth and depth was observed after two AZD1222 doses relative to day 0 and relative to MenACWY recipients. Because no samples from the day 14 peak response were available, repertoires could be characterized only after the peak T cell response.

The CDR3 regions of human TCRbeta chains were subjected to immunosequencing. From the authors' description of their analysis: Repertoire TCRs were checked for matches against a reference library of SARS-CoV-2-specific TCRs that had been generated using the MIRA antigen-specificity platform. Breadth was defined as the fraction of unique TCRs that were SARS-CoV-2-associated, and depth was defined as the fraction of total T cells that were SARS-CoV-2-associated. Each spike-specific TCR was assigned to its reactive spike region and to a CD4 or CD8 class using the MIRA data. Log10-transformed breadth and depth values were compared by one-way ANOVA with Sidak's multiple comparisons tests. The table was pulled from immuneACCESS by TCRdb, which kept in-frame rearrangements only. Such tables lose some clones; where checked, under half of the loss comes from unresolved V genes, and the rest has no known cause. V and J calls and clone size are given by that table; D and trimming were obtained from the DNA. In all, the sample holds approximately 110,000 clones, and around 88% of those were seen once. Less than 6% of the sample is held by the ten biggest clonotypes.

On this clone itself: What antigen it recognizes has not been identified. Qualities for individual bases were not recorded, and no much larger clone is one base off.

The time point label, read with the paper, signifies: baseline before first vaccination. Vaccinee samples came from UK trials COV001 and COV002, including a single-blind randomized controlled phase 2/3 trial of AZD1222 (ChAdOx1 nCoV-19) in healthy adults. For TCRbeta chain sequencing, PBMC samples were collected from trial participants at day 0 and at day 28 after the second dose. The junction carries 23 bases between V and J, which are trimmed by 4 bases and 2 bases respectively. The CDR3 runs 18 residues from the cysteine to the phenylalanine. Of all the DNA, just the CDR3 is kept, 54 bases in frame from base 1. CDR1 MNHEY and CDR2 SVGEGT are derived from the germline V gene.

The chain is encoded by TRBV6-2 or TRBV6-3 joined to TRBJ1-1, and TRBD1 may be the D gene, going by 5 matching bases. This clonotype was sampled from an adult in good health. The sequenced sample was peripheral blood, obtained on day 0 of AZD1222 vaccination. The DNA sequence is as follows: TGTGCCAGCAGTTTCTCTACGGGGGAAAGAGTCTTTAACACTGAAGCTTTCTTT. It translates as CASSFSTGERVFNTEAFF.